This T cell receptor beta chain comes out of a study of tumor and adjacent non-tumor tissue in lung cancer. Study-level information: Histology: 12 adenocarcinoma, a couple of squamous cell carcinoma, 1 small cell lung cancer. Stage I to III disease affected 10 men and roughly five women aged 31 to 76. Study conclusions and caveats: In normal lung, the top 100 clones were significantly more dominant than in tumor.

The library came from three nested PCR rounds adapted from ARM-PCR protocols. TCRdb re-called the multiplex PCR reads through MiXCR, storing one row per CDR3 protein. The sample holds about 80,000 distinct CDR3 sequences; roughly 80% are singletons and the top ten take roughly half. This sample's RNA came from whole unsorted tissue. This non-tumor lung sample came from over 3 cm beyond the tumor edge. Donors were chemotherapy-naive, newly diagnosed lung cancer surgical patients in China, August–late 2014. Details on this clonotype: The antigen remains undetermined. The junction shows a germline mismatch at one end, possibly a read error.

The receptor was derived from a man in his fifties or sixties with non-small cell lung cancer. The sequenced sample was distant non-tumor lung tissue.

The CDR3 sequence is CASSLAGTSRFF. The CDR3 nucleotides read TGTGCGAGCAGCCTAGCCGGGACTTCTCGGTTCTTC. The chain links TRBV4-2 to TRBJ2-1, with a tentative D call TRBD2 (6 bases). The CDR3 has 12 amino acids. Germline CDR1 is LGHNA and CDR2 is YNFKEQ.